This T cell receptor (beta chain) was observed in a study of cytomegalovirus exposure and HLA in healthy donors. The ends lost 3 bases at V and 4 bases at J; junction bases unmatched: 2. This CDR3 region has 12 residues. The germline gives CDR1 GTSNPN, CDR2 SVGIG (reference sequence). To note about this clone: Its antigen is still unknown.

Study-wide results and limits: Most TCR sequences showed up rarely, but some public TCRs showed up in many donors. Researchers reported that three CMV-associated chains were confirmed in vitro as CMV antigen-specific. Productive status was seen about 87% or about 30% of the time for most TCR beta V segments in an earlier analysis.

In the PCR, 60 Vbeta and 13 Jbeta primers were used. Here immunoSEQ multiplex PCR was the method, and the copy in TCRdb shows in-frame clones only, minus some. Seen here are 65,000 to 70,000 clones, just over 75% observed once, and the top ten hold 5.5% to 7.5%. Material: PBMCs. The chain uses TRBV30 and TRBJ2-5; 7 positions match TRBD2. The sequence derives from a man aged 45-60 years in good health and CMV-seronegative. This CDR3 reads CAWRGGRETQYF. In DNA form, the CDR3 reads TGTGCCTGGAGGGGCGGGAGAGAGACCCAGTACTTC.